This T cell receptor beta chain was sequenced in a study of CD8+ T cells in alopecia areata listed by TCRdb under 2018. Study-wide context: To study T cell clonal expansion in alopecia areata, the researchers applied high-throughput TCRbeta sequencing to both the C3H/HeJ mouse model and human patients. On the human side, TCRbeta sequencing was run on scalp tissue and on sorted CD4+ and CD8+ peripheral blood T cells from healthy controls and from alopecia areata patients with either patchy or totalis/universalis disease. Clonality in the scalp was compared among normal scalp (n=4), patchy alopecia areata scalp (n=8), and alopecia totalis/universalis scalp (n=8). RNA came from the PAXgene miRNA kit for fixed scalp, the miRNeasy kit for PBMCs, and the RNeasy kit for mouse skin. Amplification of TCRbeta CDR3 regions was done by immunoSEQ multiplex PCR using 35 Vbeta forward primers and 13 Jbeta reverse primers.

As for this clone: No antigen is known for it. No per-base quality is available; no much larger clone lies one base away.

Preparation of the library involved the immunoSEQ multiplex PCR assay. RNA was extracted from all samples and reverse transcribed into cDNA as template for TCR sequencing. First-strand cDNA was synthesized using SuperScript III with a 2:1 mix of oligo-dT and random hexamers. A synthetic immune receptor repertoire was used to gauge amplification bias, and whatever bias remained was removed computationally. In the paper's pipeline: Raw reads were preprocessed for error removal, and CDR3 was defined according to IMGT conventions as running from the conserved cysteine to phenylalanine. Clonality was computed as 1 minus the Shannon entropy, with the entropy normalized by log2 of the number of productive unique TCRs. Whether scalp clones were CD4 or CD8 was inferred by matching scalp TCRbeta sequences against CD4 and CD8 repertoires sorted from blood. In its TCRdb copy, this immuneACCESS table keeps in-frame sequences only and misses some clones. Where compared with another copy, unresolved V genes explain less than half of these, and the others have no known cause. The V and J calls and the clone size are those of that table, but D and trimming were determined from the DNA. The sample profile shows about 140,000 clones; approximately 60% of them were found once. Clones ranked in the top ten supply 35% to 40% of the sample.

PBMCs were isolated by density centrifugation and stained for CD3, CD4 and CD8, after which CD4+ and CD8+ T cells were sorted on a FACSAria. Scalp biopsies and blood samples were provided by unaffected controls. General study outcomes and caveats: Resident alphabeta T cells in normal human skin are also sequenced, complicating scalp TCR repertoire analysis, unlike mouse skin dominated by gammadelta T cells. Compared with normal scalp, lesional scalp had higher clonality and more expanded CD8+ clones, particularly in alopecia totalis/universalis, a pattern that suggests antigenic drive. TCR sequences shared between patients were less clear than in mice, possibly partly because of HLA diversity in the patient population.

The receptor comes from a human donor in good health. The source material was CD8+ T cells sorted from blood.

The CDR3 region reads CSVERLTNTGELFF. The DNA sequence follows: TGCAGCGTTGAGAGGCTAACGAACACCGGGGAGCTGTTTTTT. This receptor chain uses TRBV29-1 and TRBJ2-2; no D gene call is confident. The germline V gene sets CDR1 to SQVTM and CDR2 to ANQGSEA. V is shortened by 3 bases, J by 0 bases, and the region joining them spans 8 bases. The CDR3, cysteine through phenylalanine, is 14 amino acids long. Left in the record is the CDR3 DNA by itself, 42 bases read in frame from the first base.